This is a list of T cell receptor beta chains from one sample in a study of graft-versus-host responses after intestinal transplantation. The method was immunoSEQ multiplex PCR; TCRdb's version includes in-frame clones alone and lacks a portion of them. The table records about 88,000 clones, 85% to 95% of them present only once. Their antigen targets remain unknown. This specimen consisted of unstimulated CD4+ T cells sorted from spleen or lymph node cells, obtained before transplant. These receptors were taken from a human donor who was the organ donor for an intestinal transplant. The CDR3 runs from the conserved cysteine through the conserved F or W. D genes are given only for firm matches. A row's size may be missing; if present it is once, few, many or a size class.

d_call j_call clone_size v_call cdr3_nt cdr3_aa
- TRBJ1-2 - TRBV6-6 TGTGCCAGCAGTTACTCGATTCATGGCTACACCTTC CASSYSIHGYTF
- TRBJ2-7 - TRBV7-8 TGTGCCAGCAGCGAAATACAGGTTCTACGGGAGCAGTACTTC CASSEIQVLREQYF
- TRBJ1-1 - TRBV28 TGTGCCAGCAGTTTAGGGGACACTGAAGCTTTCTTT CASSLGDTEAFF
- TRBJ1-5 - TRBV4-1 TGCGCCAGCAGCCAAGTTCAGGGGTATAGCAATCAGCCCCAGCATTTT CASSQVQGYSNQPQHF
- TRBJ1-1 - TRBV9 TGTGCCAGCAGCGATGGGGGAACAACTGAAGCTTTCTTT CASSDGGTTEAFF
TRBD1 TRBJ2-2 - TRBV7-9 TGTGCCAGCAGCCGATACCCGACAGGGGGCGCTTCCACCGGGGAGCTGTTTTTT CASSRYPTGGASTGELFF
- TRBJ1-1 once TRBV7-8 TGTGCCAGCAGCGCCTCCCAGACGACGAACACTGAAGCTTTCTTT CASSASQTTNTEAFF
TRBD2 TRBJ2-7 - TRBV5-1 TGCGCCAGCAACTCGGGACTAGCGGGGGGCCTGTCCTACGAGCAGTACTTC CASNSGLAGGLSYEQYF
TRBD1 TRBJ1-1 - TRBV28 TGTGCCAGTAAGTTAACAGGGGCTACTGAAGCTTTCTTT CASKLTGATEAFF
- TRBJ1-1 - TRBV5-7 TGTGCCAGCAGCTTGATGGGAGGGCACACTGAAGCTTTCTTT CASSLMGGHTEAFF
- TRBJ2-3 - TRBV6-1 TGTGCCAGCAGATCAAGGACAGCTAGCACAGATACGCAGTATTTT CASRSRTASTDTQYF
- TRBJ2-5 - TRBV11-2 TGTGCCAGCAGCTTAGCGGAGACCCAGTACTTC CASSLAETQYF
TRBD1 TRBJ2-1 - TRBV5-1 TGCGCCAGTTCAGGGGGAACAATATACAATGAGCAGTTCTTC CASSGGTIYNEQFF
TRBD2 TRBJ2-1 - TRBV10-1 TGCGCCAGCAGTGAGGGGGTAGCGGGGGGTGAGCAGTTCTTC CASSEGVAGGEQFF
TRBD2 TRBJ2-3 once TRBV9 TGTGCCAGCAGCACCCGGGGGGGGCCCACAGATACGCAGTATTTT CASSTRGGPTDTQYF
TRBD2 TRBJ2-1 - TRBV7-3 TGTGCCAGCAGCTTGGTTAGCGGGGGGACATACAATGAGCAGTTCTTC CASSLVSGGTYNEQFF
- TRBJ2-7 - TRBV6-4 TGTGCCAGCATCCCCGGACAGACCGCCTACGAGCAGTACTTC CASIPGQTAYEQYF
- TRBJ1-1 - TRBV7-9 TGTGCCAGCAGCCCCCAAGGGGGAAAAGCAGCTTTCTTT CASSPQGGKAAFF
TRBD1 TRBJ1-3 - TRBV7-2 TGTGCCAGCAGCCAGGACAGGGACTCTGGAAACACCATATATTTT CASSQDRDSGNTIYF
- TRBJ2-7 - TRBV28 TGTGCCAGCAGTTTACCGGGACCGAAGATCTACGAGCAGTACTTC CASSLPGPKIYEQYF
- TRBJ2-1 few TRBV5-1 TGCGCCAGCAGCTTGTTCCAGGGATACAATGAGCAGTTCTTC CASSLFQGYNEQFF
- TRBJ1-5 - TRBV10-1 TGCGCCAGCATTAGGGCAGGGCCCAATCAGCCCCAGCATTTT CASIRAGPNQPQHF
- TRBJ2-1 - TRBV20-1 TGCAGTGGACGGGGACCCAATGAGCAGTTCTTC CSGRGPNEQFF
TRBD2 TRBJ2-5 - TRBV9 TGTGCCAGCAGCGTATTAGGGGCCGGTTCGGGGGGTGCGTGGGAGACCCAGTACTTC CASSVLGAGSGGAWETQYF
TRBD2 TRBJ2-2 - TRBV7-9 TGTGCCAGCAGCCCTATGGGGGGGATTTCCGGGGAGCTGTTTTTT CASSPMGGISGELFF
- TRBJ1-5 - TRBV5-4 TGTGCCAGCAGCTTGGGGGGGCCGGATCAGCCCCAGCATTTT CASSLGGPDQPQHF
TRBD1 TRBJ2-3 once TRBV18 TGTGCCAGCTCACCCGGACAGGCAATAGATACGCAGTATTTT CASSPGQAIDTQYF
- TRBJ2-7 - TRBV19 TGTGCCAGTAGTATTGACCCACCCCCCTCCTACGAGCAGTACTTC CASSIDPPPSYEQYF
- TRBJ1-5 once TRBV6-6 TGTGCCAGCATTGCCGACAACAGCAATCAGCCCCAGCATTTT CASIADNSNQPQHF
- TRBJ2-1 - TRBV2 TGTGCCAGCCTTTTATCCACCTACAATGAGCAGTTCTTC CASLLSTYNEQFF
TRBD2 TRBJ2-3 - TRBV7-2 TGTGCCAGCAGCTTATGGCCGGGGGGGGATACGCAGTATTTT CASSLWPGGDTQYF
TRBD2 TRBJ2-3 - TRBV11-2 TGTGCCAGCAGCCGTCGAACTAGCGGGGACGTAGATACGCAGTATTTT CASSRRTSGDVDTQYF
- TRBJ2-1 - TRBV6-5 TGTGCCAGCAGTTCTAGGACAGCGTACAATGAGCAGTTCTTC CASSSRTAYNEQFF
TRBD1 TRBJ1-2 - TRBV19 TGTGCCAGTAGTACCGGACAGGGTAGAGTCTATGGCTACACCTTC CASSTGQGRVYGYTF
- TRBJ1-2 - TRBV6-1 TGTGCCAGCAGTTATTGGGTTGGCGGCACCTTC CASSYWVGGTF
- TRBJ2-3 once TRBV5-6 TGTGCCAGCAGCTCACAGGGAGATACGCAGTATTTT CASSSQGDTQYF
- TRBJ2-5 - TRBV5-5 TGTGCCAGCAGCTTTTACCAAGAGACCCAGTACTTC CASSFYQETQYF
- TRBJ2-2 - TRBV11-2 TGTGCCAGCAGCTTAGATAATCGCGGGTTGAACACCGGGGAGCTGTTTTTT CASSLDNRGLNTGELFF
TRBD1 TRBJ2-7 - TRBV5-1 TGCGCCAGCAGTTCGGGACAGGGTCATTACGAGCAGTACTTC CASSSGQGHYEQYF
TRBD1 TRBJ1-5 - TRBV28 TGTGCCAGCAGTTCCTCAGGGGGCGGCGGACAGCCCCAGCATTTT CASSSSGGGGQPQHF
- TRBJ1-2 - TRBV9 TGTGCCAGCAGCGTAGGGGTAGGGGGCTATGGCTACACCTTC CASSVGVGGYGYTF
TRBD1 TRBJ1-2 - TRBV2 TGTGCCAGCAGCGTTGCGGGACAGGGGGAGGGCTACACCTTC CASSVAGQGEGYTF
TRBD1 TRBJ1-1 - TRBV18 TGTGCCAGCTCACCAAGACAGGGTATGGCGGGTACTGAAGCTTTCTTT CASSPRQGMAGTEAFF
- TRBJ1-1 - TRBV27 TGTGCCAGCAGTAGACAGATAAACACTGAAGCTTTCTTT CASSRQINTEAFF
- TRBJ1-2 - TRBV6-1 TGTGCCAGTCTTTTTCTGGGGACTAACTATGGCTACACCTTC CASLFLGTNYGYTF
- TRBJ1-2 - TRBV4-1 TGCGCCAGCAGCCAAGAAGTAACAGTCGTTAGTGGCTACACCTTC CASSQEVTVVSGYTF
TRBD1 TRBJ1-6 - TRBV18 TGTGCCAGCTCACCCCCGGGACAGAAGAATTCACCCCTCCACTTT CASSPPGQKNSPLHF